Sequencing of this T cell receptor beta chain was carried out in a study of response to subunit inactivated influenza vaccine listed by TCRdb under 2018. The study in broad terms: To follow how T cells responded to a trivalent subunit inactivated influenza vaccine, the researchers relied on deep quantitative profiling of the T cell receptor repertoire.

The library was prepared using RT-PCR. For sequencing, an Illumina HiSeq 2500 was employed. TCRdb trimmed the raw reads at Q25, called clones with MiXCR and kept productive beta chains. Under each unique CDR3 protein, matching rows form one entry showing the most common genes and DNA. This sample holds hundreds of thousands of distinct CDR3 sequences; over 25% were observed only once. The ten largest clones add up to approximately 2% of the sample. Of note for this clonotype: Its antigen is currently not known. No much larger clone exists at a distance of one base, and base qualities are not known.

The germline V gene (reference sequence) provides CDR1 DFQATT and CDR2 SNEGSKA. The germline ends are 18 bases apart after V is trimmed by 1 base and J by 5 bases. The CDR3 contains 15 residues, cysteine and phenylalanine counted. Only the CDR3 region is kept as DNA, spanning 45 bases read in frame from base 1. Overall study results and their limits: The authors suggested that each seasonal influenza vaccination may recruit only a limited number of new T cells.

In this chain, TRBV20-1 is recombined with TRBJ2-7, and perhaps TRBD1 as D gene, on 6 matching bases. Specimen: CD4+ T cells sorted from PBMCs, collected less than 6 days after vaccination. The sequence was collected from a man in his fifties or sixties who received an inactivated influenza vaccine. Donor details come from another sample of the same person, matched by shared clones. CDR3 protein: CSARGFWNRANEQYF. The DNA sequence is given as TGCAGTGCTAGAGGGTTTTGGAACAGGGCAAACGAGCAGTACTTC.